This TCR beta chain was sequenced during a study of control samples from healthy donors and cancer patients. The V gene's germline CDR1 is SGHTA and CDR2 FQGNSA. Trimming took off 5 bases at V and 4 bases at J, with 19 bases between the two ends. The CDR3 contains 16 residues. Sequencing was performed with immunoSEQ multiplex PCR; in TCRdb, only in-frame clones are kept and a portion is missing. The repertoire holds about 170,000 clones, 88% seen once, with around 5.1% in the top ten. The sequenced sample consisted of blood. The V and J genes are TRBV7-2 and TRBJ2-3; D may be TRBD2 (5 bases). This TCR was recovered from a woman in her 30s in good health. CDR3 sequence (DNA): TGTGCCAGCAGCCGGAAAGGCGGGTCGATCTCAGATACGCAGTATTTT. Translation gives CASSRKGGSISDTQYF.